This T cell receptor (beta chain) emerged from a study of blood T cell repertoires in COVID-19. Overall study context: Sites across the United States, Italy and Spain contributed samples from acute and convalescent COVID-19. PBMCs, B-cell-depleted T cells, or T cells provided the cDNA or gDNA that made up the material.

Germline-derived CDR1 and CDR2 are SGHTS and YDEGEE. Trimming cost V 5 bases and J 3 bases; bases outside gene matches: 10. The CDR3 consists of 15 residues. The repertoire was sequenced with immunoSEQ multiplex PCR; TCRdb's copy has only in-frame clones and lacks some. The profile shows 350,000 to 450,000 clones, roughly 88% of them singletons. Clinical history as reported by participants underpinned cohort assignment. Before they entered the study, exposed participants had met a COVID-19 case within 2 weeks. The receptor's source is a woman younger than 35 who had been exposed to COVID-19. The chain has TRBV5-8 and TRBJ2-7; 8 bases match TRBD2. The specimen was PBMCs or T cells enriched from blood (not recorded which). The CDR3 DNA follows: TGTGCCAGCAGTCTCCGGGAGGGGCTCAACTACGAGCAGTACTTC. This codes for CASSLREGLNYEQYF.